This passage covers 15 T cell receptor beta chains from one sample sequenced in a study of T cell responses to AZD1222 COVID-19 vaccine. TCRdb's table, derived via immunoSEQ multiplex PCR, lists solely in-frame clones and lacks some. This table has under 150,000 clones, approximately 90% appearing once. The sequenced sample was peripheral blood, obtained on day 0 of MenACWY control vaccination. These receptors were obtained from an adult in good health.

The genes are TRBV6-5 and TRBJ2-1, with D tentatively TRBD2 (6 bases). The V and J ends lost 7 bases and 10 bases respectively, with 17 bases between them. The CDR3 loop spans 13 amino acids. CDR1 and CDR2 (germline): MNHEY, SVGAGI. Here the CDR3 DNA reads TGTGCCAGCACGCTAACGGGAGAGTTGGAGCAGTTCTTC. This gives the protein CASTLTGELEQFF.

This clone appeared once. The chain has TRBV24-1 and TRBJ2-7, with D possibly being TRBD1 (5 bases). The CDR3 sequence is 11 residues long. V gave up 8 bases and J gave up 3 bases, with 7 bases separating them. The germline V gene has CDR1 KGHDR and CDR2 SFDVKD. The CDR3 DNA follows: TGTGCCACCAATCAGGGCTACGAGCAGTACTTC. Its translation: CATNQGYEQYF.

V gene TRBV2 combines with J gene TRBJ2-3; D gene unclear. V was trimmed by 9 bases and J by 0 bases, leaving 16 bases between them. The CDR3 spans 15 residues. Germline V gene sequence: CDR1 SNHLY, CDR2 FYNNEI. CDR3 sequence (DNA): TGTGCCAGTCTCACCAGTGTAGCTAGCACAGATACGCAGTATTTT. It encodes CASLTSVASTDTQYF.

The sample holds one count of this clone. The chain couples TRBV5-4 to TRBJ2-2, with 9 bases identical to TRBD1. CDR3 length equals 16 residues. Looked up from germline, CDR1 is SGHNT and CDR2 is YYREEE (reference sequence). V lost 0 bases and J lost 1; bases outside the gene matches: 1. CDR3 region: CASSLGGQGNTGELFF. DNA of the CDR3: TGTGCCAGCAGCTTGGGGGGACAGGGGAACACCGGGGAGCTGTTTTTT.

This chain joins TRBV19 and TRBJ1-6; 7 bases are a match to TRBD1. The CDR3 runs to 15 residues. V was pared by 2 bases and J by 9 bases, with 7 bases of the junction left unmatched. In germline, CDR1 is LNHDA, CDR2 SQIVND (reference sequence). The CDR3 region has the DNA TGTGCCAGTAGTATACTAGCCGGGACAGTTTCACCCCTCCACTTT. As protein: CASSILAGTVSPLHF.

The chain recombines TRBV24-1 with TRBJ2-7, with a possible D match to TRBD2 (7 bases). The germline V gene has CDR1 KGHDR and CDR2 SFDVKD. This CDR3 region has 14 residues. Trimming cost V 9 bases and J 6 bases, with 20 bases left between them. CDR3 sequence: CATGEGDRRSEQYF. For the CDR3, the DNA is TGTGCCACCGGGGAGGGGGATCGGAGGAGCGAGCAGTACTTC.

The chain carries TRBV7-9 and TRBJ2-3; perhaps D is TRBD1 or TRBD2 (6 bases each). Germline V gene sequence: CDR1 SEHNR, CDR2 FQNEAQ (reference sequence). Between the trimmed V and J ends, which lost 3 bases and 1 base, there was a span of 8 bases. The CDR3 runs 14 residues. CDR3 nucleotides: TGTGCCAGCAGCTTCGGGGGCGGCACAGATACGCAGTATTTT. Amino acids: CASSFGGGTDTQYF.

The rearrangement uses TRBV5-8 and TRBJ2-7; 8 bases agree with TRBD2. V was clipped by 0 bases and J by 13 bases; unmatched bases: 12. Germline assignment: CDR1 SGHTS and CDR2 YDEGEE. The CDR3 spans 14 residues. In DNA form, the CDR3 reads TGTGCCAGCAGCTTGGCAAGCGGGAGTTTCCCCGATTACTTC. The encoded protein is CASSLASGSFPDYF. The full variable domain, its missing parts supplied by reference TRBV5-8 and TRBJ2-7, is EAGVTQSPTHLIKTRGQQATLRCSPISGHTSVYWYQQALGLGLQFLLWYDEGEERNRGNFPPRFSGRQFPNYSSELNVNALELEDSALYLCASSLASGSFPDYFGPGTRLTVT.

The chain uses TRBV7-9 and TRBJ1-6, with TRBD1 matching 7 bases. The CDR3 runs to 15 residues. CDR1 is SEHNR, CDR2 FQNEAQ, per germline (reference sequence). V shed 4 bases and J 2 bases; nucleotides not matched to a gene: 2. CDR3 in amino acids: CASSSGTAYNSPLHF. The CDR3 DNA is TGTGCCAGCAGCTCCGGGACAGCCTATAATTCACCCCTCCACTTT. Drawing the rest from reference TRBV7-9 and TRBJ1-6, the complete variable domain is DTGVSQNPRHKITKRGQNVTFRCDPISEHNRLYWYRQTLGQGPEFLTYFQNEAQLEKSRLLSDRFSAERPKGSFSTLEIQRTEQGDSAMYLCASSSGTAYNSPLHFGNGTRLTVT.

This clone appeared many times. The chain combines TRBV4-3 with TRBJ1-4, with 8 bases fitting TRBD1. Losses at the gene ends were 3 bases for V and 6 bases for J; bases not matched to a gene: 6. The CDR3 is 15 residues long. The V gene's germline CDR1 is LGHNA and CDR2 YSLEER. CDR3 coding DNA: TGCGCCAGCAGCCAGCCGGGACAGGTCTATGAAAAACTGTTTTTT. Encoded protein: CASSQPGQVYEKLFF.

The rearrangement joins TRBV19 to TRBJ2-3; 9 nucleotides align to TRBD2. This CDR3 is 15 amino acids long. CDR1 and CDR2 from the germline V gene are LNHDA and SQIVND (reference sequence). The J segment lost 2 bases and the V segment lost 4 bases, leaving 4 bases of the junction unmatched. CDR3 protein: CASSRLAENTDTQYF. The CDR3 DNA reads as TGTGCCAGTAGTAGACTAGCGGAAAACACAGATACGCAGTATTTT.

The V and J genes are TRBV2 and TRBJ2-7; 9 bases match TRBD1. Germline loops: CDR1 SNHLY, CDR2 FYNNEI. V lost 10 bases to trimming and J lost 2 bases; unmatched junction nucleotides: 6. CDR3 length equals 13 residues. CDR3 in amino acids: CATRQGVPYEQYF. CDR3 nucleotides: TGTGCCACGCGACAGGGGGTCCCCTACGAGCAGTACTTC.

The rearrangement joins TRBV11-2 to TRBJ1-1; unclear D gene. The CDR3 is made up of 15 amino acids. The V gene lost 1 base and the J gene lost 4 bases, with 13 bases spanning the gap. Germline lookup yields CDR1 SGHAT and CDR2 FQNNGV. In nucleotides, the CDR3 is TGTGCCAGCAGCTTAGTCGGGAACATGGGCACTGAAGCTTTCTTT. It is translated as CASSLVGNMGTEAFF. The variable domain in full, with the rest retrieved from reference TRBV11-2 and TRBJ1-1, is EAGVAQSPRYKIIEKRQSVAFWCNPISGHATLYWYQQILGQGPKLLIQFQNNGVVDDSQLPKDRFSAERLKGVDSTLKIQPAKLEDSAVYLCASSLVGNMGTEAFFGQGTRLTVV.

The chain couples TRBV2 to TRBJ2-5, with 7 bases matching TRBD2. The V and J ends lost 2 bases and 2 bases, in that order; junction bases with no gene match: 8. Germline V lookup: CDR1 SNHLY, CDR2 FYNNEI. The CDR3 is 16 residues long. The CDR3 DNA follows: TGTGCCAGCAGTGAACCCAAACTAGCGTCTCAAGAGACCCAGTACTTC. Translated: CASSEPKLASQETQYF.

CDR3 in amino acids: CASSFRELDTQYF. The CDR3 DNA reads as TGTGCCAGCAGCTTTCGGGAGCTGGATACGCAGTATTTT. The chain recombines TRBV7-8 with TRBJ2-3, with a possible D match to TRBD2 (6 bases). The CDR3 covers 13 residues. Per the germline V gene, CDR1 is SGHVS and CDR2 is FQNEAQ. The V and J ends lost 3 bases and 6 bases respectively, with 10 bases between them.